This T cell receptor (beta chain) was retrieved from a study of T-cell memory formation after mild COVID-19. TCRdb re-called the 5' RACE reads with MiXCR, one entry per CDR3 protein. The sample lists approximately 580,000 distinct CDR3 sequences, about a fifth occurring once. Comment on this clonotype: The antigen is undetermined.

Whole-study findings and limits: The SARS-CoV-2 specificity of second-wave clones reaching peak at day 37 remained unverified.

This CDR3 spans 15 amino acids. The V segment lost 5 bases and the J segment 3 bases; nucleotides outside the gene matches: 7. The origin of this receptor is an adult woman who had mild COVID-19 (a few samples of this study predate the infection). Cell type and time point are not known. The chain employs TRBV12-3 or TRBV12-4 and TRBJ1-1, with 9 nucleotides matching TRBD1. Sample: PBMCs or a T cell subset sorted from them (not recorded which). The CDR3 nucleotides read TGTGCCAGCAGTATTTCCGGGACAGGGTACACTGAAGCTTTCTTT. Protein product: CASSISGTGYTEAFF.